Listed here are 17 T cell receptor beta chains from one sample, sequenced in a study of blood T cell repertoires in COVID-19. The protocol was immunoSEQ multiplex PCR, while the TCRdb copy is restricted to in-frame clones and leaves out a portion. The sample holds about 260,000 clones, approximately 80% seen once. Input material: peripheral blood. These receptor sequences come from a human donor in a cohort sampled during active COVID-19.

The chain uses TRBV27 and TRBJ1-6, with TRBD1 identical over 7 bases. This CDR3 region has 15 residues. With V trimmed by 6 bases and J by 6 bases, 8 bases remained unmatched. CDR1 is MNHEY and CDR2 is SMNVEV in the germline V gene (reference sequence). The DNA of the CDR3 is TGTGCCAGCAGCAGGACCGGGACAGTTAATTCACCCCTCCACTTT. Its protein is CASSRTGTVNSPLHF.

The CDR3 protein is CATSRERAGDYEQYF. CDR3 DNA sequence: TGTGCCACCAGCAGAGAAAGGGCAGGGGACTACGAGCAGTACTTC. This chain links TRBV15 with TRBJ2-7; possible D gene TRBD1, 6 bases. The V and J ends lost 0 bases and 3 bases respectively, with 12 bases between them. This CDR3 has 15 amino acids. The germline V gene has CDR1 LNHNV and CDR2 YYDKDF (reference sequence). Complete variable domain (other parts from reference TRBV15 and TRBJ2-7): DAMVIQNPRYQVTQFGKPVTLSCSQTLNHNVMYWYQQKSSQAPKLLFHYYDKDFNNEADTPDNFQSRRPNTSFCFLDIRSPGLGDTAMYLCATSRERAGDYEQYFGPGTRLTVT.

The chain joins TRBV18 to TRBJ1-1; 10 bases map to TRBD1. Germline CDR1 and CDR2: KGHSH and LQKENI. With V trimmed by 6 bases and J by 1 base, 5 bases remained unmatched. This CDR3 comprises 15 residues. The CDR3 bases are TGTGCCAGCTCGGAAGGACAGGGGGGGAACACTGAAGCTTTCTTT. It yields the protein CASSEGQGGNTEAFF.

The chain couples TRBV7-9 to TRBJ2-3; 14 nucleotides agree with TRBD2. The CDR3 is 16 residues long. Germline V gene lookup returns CDR1 SEHNR and CDR2 FQNEAQ (reference sequence). V lost 3 bases, J lost 4 bases, and 3 bases stayed unmatched. The CDR3 nucleotides are TGTGCCAGCAGCTTGGGACTAGCGGGAGTTTCAGATACGCAGTATTTT. Amino acid sequence: CASSLGLAGVSDTQYF. Looking up the rest from reference TRBV7-9 and TRBJ2-3 gives the full variable domain: DTGVSQNPRHKITKRGQNVTFRCDPISEHNRLYWYRQTLGQGPEFLTYFQNEAQLEKSRLLSDRFSAERPKGSFSTLEIQRTEQGDSAMYLCASSLGLAGVSDTQYFGPGTRLTVL.

The chain carries TRBV24-1 and TRBJ2-5; 7 positions agree with TRBD1. The V segment lost 4 bases and the J segment 5 bases; nucleotides outside the gene matches: 15. Germline V gene lookup returns CDR1 KGHDR and CDR2 SFDVKD. The CDR3 contains 17 residues. CDR3 DNA: TGTGCCACCAGTGACCCTCTCGACAGGGTTTTTGGGGAGACCCAGTACTTC. Translation gives CATSDPLDRVFGETQYF.

The chain uses TRBV19 and TRBJ1-1; D ambiguous. This CDR3 has 14 amino acids. Trimming took 8 bases from V and 4 from J, leaving 17 bases between them. Germline V gives CDR1 LNHDA, CDR2 SQIVND (reference sequence). CDR3 amino acids: CASAPGSEATEAFF. The DNA for the CDR3 is TGTGCCAGTGCGCCTGGCAGCGAAGCCACTGAAGCTTTCTTT.

J is TRBJ2-5 and V is TRBV10-1; D is possibly TRBD2 (6 bases). The CDR3 spans 13 residues. CDR1 and CDR2 from the germline V gene are WNHNN and SYGVQD (reference sequence). Trimming pared 3 bases from V and 5 bases from J, leaving 10 bases between. CDR3 protein: CASSEASAETQYF. The CDR3 region has the DNA TGCGCCAGCAGTGAAGCTAGCGCGGAGACCCAGTACTTC.

The rearrangement uses TRBV11-2 and TRBJ1-6, with 7 bases matching TRBD1. With 6 bases clipped from V and 9 bases from J, the junction kept 11 bases outside the gene matches. The CDR3 totals 15 residues. Germline CDR1 SGHAT, CDR2 FQNNGV. The CDR3 loop reads CASSSPGQKGSPLHF. The CDR3 region has the DNA TGTGCCAGCAGTTCTCCGGGACAGAAGGGTTCACCCCTCCACTTT.

V and J are TRBV5-1 and TRBJ1-6; 7 bases match TRBD1. The germline CDR1 and CDR2 sequences are SGHRS and YFSETQ. This CDR3 is 19 amino acids long. J lost 4 bases, V lost 0 bases, and 13 bases had no gene match. The CDR3: CASSLEAYPGQAYNSPLHF. For the CDR3, the DNA is TGCGCCAGCAGCTTGGAAGCCTACCCTGGACAGGCGTATAATTCACCCCTCCACTTT.

V and J are TRBV6-5 and TRBJ1-6; D perhaps matches TRBD1 (6 bases). The CDR3 contains 14 residues. Trimming stripped 2 bases from V and 10 bases from J, with 12 bases between. Germline CDR1 MNHEY, CDR2 SVGAGI. The CDR3 DNA sequence: TGTGCCAGCAGTTACGGTCAGGGGAACTCACCCCTCCACTTT. Protein sequence: CASSYGQGNSPLHF.

This clone appeared a few times. The chain carries TRBV7-2 and TRBJ1-2; 8 bases are shared with TRBD1. Germline V gene data show CDR1 as SGHTA and CDR2 as FQGNSA. The CDR3 spans 14 residues. With V trimmed by 6 bases and J by 3 bases, 6 bases remained unmatched. CDR3 sequence (DNA): TGTGCCAGCAGAGCGACAGGGGACCACTATGGCTACACCTTC. It yields the protein CASRATGDHYGYTF. Drawing the rest from reference TRBV7-2 and TRBJ1-2, the complete variable domain is GAGVSQSPSNKVTEKGKDVELRCDPISGHTALYWYRQSLGQGLEFLIYFQGNSAPDKSGLPSDRFSAERTGGSVSTLTIQRTQQEDSAVYLCASRATGDHYGYTFGSGTRLTVV.

The gene calls are TRBV19 and TRBJ1-3; no clear D. V was pared by 5 bases and J by 0 bases, with 14 bases between. The CDR3 runs 16 residues. Germline-derived CDR1 and CDR2 are LNHDA and SQIVND (reference sequence). The DNA of the CDR3 is TGTGCCAGTAGTCTCCGGGGAGACCACTCTGGAAACACCATATATTTT. Protein sequence: CASSLRGDHSGNTIYF.

This clone was counted a single time. This rearrangement joins TRBV11-2 to TRBJ2-1; D ambiguous. Germline V gives CDR1 SGHAT, CDR2 FQNNGV. Trimming shortened V by 4 bases and J by 3 bases, and 7 bases separated the two germline ends. CDR3 length: 13 residues. CDR3 protein: CASSSEIYNEQFF. DNA for the CDR3: TGTGCCAGCAGCTCGGAGATCTACAATGAGCAGTTCTTC.

The V and J genes are TRBV10-3 and TRBJ2-7; D is unresolved. Germline CDR1 reads ENHRY; CDR2 reads SYGVKD. Trimming shortened V by 1 base and J by 3 bases, and 10 bases separated the two germline ends. The CDR3 runs to 14 residues. The CDR3 is CAISEYVSVYEQYF. For the CDR3, the DNA is TGTGCCATCAGTGAGTATGTGTCAGTCTACGAGCAGTACTTC.

The CDR3 region is CASSRGRQETQYF. The CDR3 nucleotides read TGTGCCAGCAGTCGGGGGAGGCAAGAGACCCAGTACTTC. The chain is built from TRBV7-6 and TRBJ2-5; D is possibly TRBD2 (6 bases). Per the germline V gene, CDR1 is SGHVS and CDR2 is FNYEAQ. The CDR3 runs 13 residues. V shed 6 bases and J shed 2 bases, with 10 bases lying between them.

The V call is TRBV7-2, the J call TRBJ1-1, with 10 bases that match TRBD1. This CDR3 is built from 17 residues. J gave up 4 bases and V 5 bases, and 13 bases lay outside the gene matches. Per germline, CDR1 SGHTA and CDR2 FQGNSA. CDR3: CASSAGQGTPGGTEAFF. Here the CDR3 DNA reads TGTGCCAGCAGCGCGGGACAGGGGACCCCCGGTGGCACTGAAGCTTTCTTT.

V usage is TRBV7-9 and J usage is TRBJ1-1; a weak D match, TRBD1 (6 bases). The V and J ends lost 5 bases and 0 bases respectively, with 10 bases between them. The CDR3 has 14 amino acids. Germline V gene data show CDR1 as SEHNR and CDR2 as FQNEAQ (reference sequence). The CDR3 nucleotides read TGTGCCAGCAGCCGCGGACAGCTGAACACTGAAGCTTTCTTT. As protein: CASSRGQLNTEAFF.